This TCR beta chain was retrieved from a study of regulatory T cells in long-lasting Graves disease. This clonotype has ten or more counts. Time point in this sample: newly diagnosed GD, antithyroid drugs for less than 3 months. PBMC RNA was the source of the TCR library. From germline, CDR1 is DFQATT and CDR2 SNEGSKA (reference sequence). Trimming removed 2 bases from V and 0 bases from J, with 13 bases in between. This CDR3 spans 16 amino acids. Through Arm-PCR of CDR3 regions and iRepertoire HTBI primers, TCR beta libraries were built. TCRdb independently ran MiXCR on the multiplex PCR reads; one entry per CDR3 protein. The table has 200,000 to 300,000 distinct CDR3 sequences, roughly 21% seen once.

The sequences come from peripheral blood mononuclear cells (PBMCs), collected at new diagnosis, from a patient treated with antithyroid drugs. This chain links TRBV20-1 with TRBJ2-2, with D tentatively TRBD2 (6 bases). This clonotype was obtained from a female donor with Graves disease. CDR3 in DNA: TGCAGTGCTAGACAACTCGGGAGCGCGAACACCGGGGAGCTGTTTTTT. This sequence encodes CSARQLGSANTGELFF.